This section outlines one T cell receptor (beta chain) sequence together with its context. The sample originates from a study of shared T cell receptors in the human thymus. CDR1 and CDR2 (germline): SEHNR, FQNEAQ (reference sequence). CDR3 length: 18 residues. J gave up 4 bases and V 2 bases, and 16 bases lay outside the gene matches. Clones were sequenced by immunoSEQ multiplex PCR, and TCRdb holds only the in-frame ones, with some missing. Here the sample spans approximately 760,000 clones, 70% to 90% being singletons. In addition, the sample was reused for a study of human thymus T cells. That work states: Infants served as donors; they were healthy and Finnish and were having corrective surgery for congenital heart defects. Resections were taken during corrective heart surgery, and the thymus tissue came from these. Gene usage for V and J segments appeared biased in thymic and blood repertoires. Unrelated people showed highly overlapping thymic repertoires, related research reported.

Sequencing was done on a sample of thymocytes. This clonotype originated in a girl less than two years old with a congenital heart defect. This rearrangement joins TRBV7-9 to TRBJ1-2; 7 nucleotides align to TRBD1. Here the CDR3 reads CASSLSDRVLSLGYGYTF. The CDR3 nucleotides are TGTGCCAGCAGCTTAAGTGACAGGGTCCTCTCACTAGGCTATGGCTACACCTTC.